Shown below are 10 T cell receptor beta chains from a single sample sequenced in a study of cytotoxic CD8 clonotypes in ibrutinib-treated CLL (dated by TCRdb to the early 2020s). Library prep was done by the immunoSEQ multiplex PCR assay. As stored in TCRdb, this immuneACCESS dataset retains in-frame rearrangements with V and J assigned. A fraction of the clones does not appear; measured against another copy, unresolved V genes explain less than half of the discrepancy, and the remainder lacks a known reason. For this sample there are 300,000 to 350,000 clones; approximately 80% appear just once. About 6.3% of the sample comes from the top ten. Specimen: PBMCs, collected before ibrutinib treatment. These receptors came from a human donor with chronic lymphocytic leukemia.

This sequence joins TRBV29-1 and TRBJ2-7; weak D call: TRBD2 (6 bases). The CDR3 has 14 amino acids. Germline lookup yields CDR1 SQVTM and CDR2 ANQGSEA. Trimming removed 3 bases from V and 5 bases from J, with 17 bases in between. The CDR3 reads CSVDSGLTGNEQYF. CDR3 sequence (DNA): TGCAGCGTTGATAGCGGCCTTACGGGAAACGAGCAGTACTTC.

This clone was recorded a few times. The chain has TRBV2 and TRBJ2-7, with D possibly TRBD1 on 6 matching bases. The CDR3 loop spans 13 amino acids. Per the germline V gene, CDR1 is SNHLY and CDR2 is FYNNEI. V was shortened by 8 bases and J by 4 bases, with 15 bases between the two germline ends. The CDR3 DNA follows: TGTGCCAGCTTCTTGGGGACACAATACGAGCAGTACTTC. The encoded protein is CASFLGTQYEQYF.

V is TRBV7-3 and J is TRBJ2-5; maybe TRBD1 (5 bases). The CDR3 totals 13 residues. The V end lost 2 bases, the J end lost 3 bases, and 7 bases lay between the germline ends. Germline values: CDR1 SGHTA, CDR2 FQGTGA. The CDR3 is CASSLAREETQYF. The CDR3 DNA follows: TGTGCCAGCAGCTTAGCCAGGGAAGAGACCCAGTACTTC.

The chain couples TRBV27 to TRBJ2-1, with 7 bases identical to TRBD1. V gave up 5 bases and J gave up 9 bases; unmatched junction bases: 10. CDR1 and CDR2 (germline): MNHEY, SMNVEV (reference sequence). The CDR3 loop spans 14 amino acids. For the CDR3, the DNA is TGTGCCAGCAGTCCCTTGGGACAGTGGGGTGAGCAGTTCTTC. Encoded protein: CASSPLGQWGEQFF.

The rearrangement joins TRBV7-9 to TRBJ2-2; 7 nucleotides align to TRBD2. In germline, CDR1 is SEHNR, CDR2 FQNEAQ (reference sequence). The length of the CDR3 is 16 residues. V gave up 5 bases and J gave up 6 bases; unmatched junction bases: 12. The CDR3 reads CASSPPGGRDSGELFF. The CDR3 bases are TGTGCCAGCAGCCCACCGGGAGGCAGGGATTCCGGGGAGCTGTTTTTT.

This rearrangement joins TRBV9 to TRBJ2-3, with D hard to call. Germline V gene data show CDR1 as SGDLS and CDR2 as YYNGEE. The CDR3 is 12 residues long. Trimming left V 3 bases short and J 10 bases short, with 12 bases between. Written as DNA, the CDR3 is TGTGCCAGCAGCGCCGGCTCTTGGCCGCAGTATTTT. It is translated as CASSAGSWPQYF.

The gene calls are TRBV7-9 and TRBJ2-5; 8 positions match TRBD2. Per germline, CDR1 SEHNR and CDR2 FQNEAQ (reference sequence). With 4 bases clipped from V and 4 bases from J, the junction kept 5 bases outside the gene matches. The CDR3 contains 14 residues. The CDR3 sequence: CASSWGREGETQYF. The CDR3 DNA reads as TGTGCCAGCAGCTGGGGACGGGAGGGAGAGACCCAGTACTTC. Together with reference TRBV7-9 and TRBJ2-5, the CDR3 gives the full variable domain: DTGVSQNPRHKITKRGQNVTFRCDPISEHNRLYWYRQTLGQGPEFLTYFQNEAQLEKSRLLSDRFSAERPKGSFSTLEIQRTEQGDSAMYLCASSWGREGETQYFGPGTRLLVL.

This clone was seen a handful of times. The chain couples TRBV15 to TRBJ2-7; no definite D call. V shed 2 bases and J shed 6 bases, with 11 bases lying between them. Per the germline V gene, CDR1 is LNHNV and CDR2 is YYDKDF (reference sequence). This CDR3 region has 13 residues. The CDR3 sequence: CATSRTVESEQYF. CDR3 DNA: TGTGCCACCAGCAGAACTGTCGAGAGCGAGCAGTACTTC.

As DNA, the CDR3 is TGTGCCAGCAGCCCAGGGGACAGAAACGGGGATACGCAGTATTTT. This translates into CASSPGDRNGDTQYF. This sequence joins TRBV9 and TRBJ2-3; 7 nucleotides align to TRBD1. Per germline, CDR1 SGDLS and CDR2 YYNGEE. The junction had 11 bases not matched to a gene; V was cut back by 4 bases and J by 6 bases. There are 15 residues in the CDR3.

The genes are TRBV9 and TRBJ2-2, with 9 bases matching TRBD2. Germline V gene lookup returns CDR1 SGDLS and CDR2 YYNGEE. The junction had 11 bases not matched to a gene; V was cut back by 4 bases and J by 10 bases. The CDR3 spans 15 residues. As DNA, the CDR3 is TGTGCCAGCAGCCCCGGGCTAGCGGGATTGGTGGAGCTGTTTTTT. This translates into CASSPGLAGLVELFF.